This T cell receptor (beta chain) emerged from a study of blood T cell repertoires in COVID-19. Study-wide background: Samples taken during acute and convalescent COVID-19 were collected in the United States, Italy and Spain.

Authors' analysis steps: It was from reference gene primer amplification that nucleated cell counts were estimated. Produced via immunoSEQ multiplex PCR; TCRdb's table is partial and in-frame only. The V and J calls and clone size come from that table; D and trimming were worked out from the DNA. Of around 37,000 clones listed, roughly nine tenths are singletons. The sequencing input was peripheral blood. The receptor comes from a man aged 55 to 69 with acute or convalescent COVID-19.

The CDR3 sequence is CASSRETGSSYEQYF. In nucleotides, the CDR3 is TGCGCCAGCAGCCGCGAGACTGGGAGCTCCTACGAGCAGTACTTC. The chain joins TRBV5-1 to TRBJ2-7; maybe TRBD2 (5 bases). Deletions cut 4 bases from V and 0 bases from J, with 14 bases between. CDR3 length: 15 residues. CDR1 is SGHRS and CDR2 is YFSETQ in the germline V gene.